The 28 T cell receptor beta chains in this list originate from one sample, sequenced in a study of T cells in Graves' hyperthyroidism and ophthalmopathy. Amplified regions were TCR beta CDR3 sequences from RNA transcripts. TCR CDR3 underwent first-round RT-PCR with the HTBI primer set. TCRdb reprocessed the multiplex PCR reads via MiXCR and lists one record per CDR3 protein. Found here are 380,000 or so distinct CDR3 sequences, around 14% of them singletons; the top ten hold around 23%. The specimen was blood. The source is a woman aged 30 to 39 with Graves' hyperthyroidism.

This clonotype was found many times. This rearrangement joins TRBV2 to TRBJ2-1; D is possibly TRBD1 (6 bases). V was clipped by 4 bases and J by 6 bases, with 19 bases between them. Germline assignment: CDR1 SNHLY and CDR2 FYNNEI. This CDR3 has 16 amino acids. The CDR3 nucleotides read TGTGCCAGCAGTGCCCCACAAACAGGGTTCAGCAATGAGCAGTTCTTC. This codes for CASSAPQTGFSNEQFF.

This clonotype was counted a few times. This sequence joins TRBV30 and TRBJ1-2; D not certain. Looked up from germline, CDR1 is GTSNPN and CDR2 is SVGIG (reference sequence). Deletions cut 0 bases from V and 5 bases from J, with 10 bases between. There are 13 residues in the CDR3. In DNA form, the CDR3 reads TGTGCCTGGAGTGTCCAAACGACTTATGGCTACACCTTC. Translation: CAWSVQTTYGYTF.

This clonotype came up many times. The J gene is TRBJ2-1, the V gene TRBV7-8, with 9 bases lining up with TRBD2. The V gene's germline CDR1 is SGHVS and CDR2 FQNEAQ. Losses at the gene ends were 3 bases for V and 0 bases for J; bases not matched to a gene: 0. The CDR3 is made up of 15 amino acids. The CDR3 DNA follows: TGTGCCAGCAGCTTTAGCGGGAGCTCCTACAATGAGCAGTTCTTC. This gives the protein CASSFSGSSYNEQFF.

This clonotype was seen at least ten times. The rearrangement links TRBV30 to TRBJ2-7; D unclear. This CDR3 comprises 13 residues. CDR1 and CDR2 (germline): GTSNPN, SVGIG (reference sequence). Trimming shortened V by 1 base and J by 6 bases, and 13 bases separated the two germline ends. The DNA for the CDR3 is TGTGCCTGGAGTGGTTTGCGTCAACGCGAGCAGTACTTC. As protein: CAWSGLRQREQYF.

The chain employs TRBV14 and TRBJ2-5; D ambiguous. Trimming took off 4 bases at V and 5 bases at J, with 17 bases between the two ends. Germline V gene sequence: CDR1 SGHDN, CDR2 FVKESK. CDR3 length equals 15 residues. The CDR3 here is CASSRQRTGSETQYF. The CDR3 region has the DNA TGTGCCAGCAGCCGCCAGCGAACGGGTTCGGAGACCCAGTACTTC.

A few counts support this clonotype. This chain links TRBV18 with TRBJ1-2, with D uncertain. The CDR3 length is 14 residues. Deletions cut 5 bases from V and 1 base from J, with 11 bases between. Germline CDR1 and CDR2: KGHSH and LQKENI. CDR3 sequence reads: CASSNSRVNYGYTF. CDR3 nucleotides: TGTGCCAGCTCAAACAGCCGAGTTAACTATGGCTACACCTTC.

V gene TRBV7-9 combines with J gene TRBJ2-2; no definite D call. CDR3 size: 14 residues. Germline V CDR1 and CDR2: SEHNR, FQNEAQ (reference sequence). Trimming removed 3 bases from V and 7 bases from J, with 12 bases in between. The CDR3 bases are TGTGCCAGCAGCTTTTATTCCCCCCTCGGGGAGCTGTTTTTT. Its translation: CASSFYSPLGELFF.

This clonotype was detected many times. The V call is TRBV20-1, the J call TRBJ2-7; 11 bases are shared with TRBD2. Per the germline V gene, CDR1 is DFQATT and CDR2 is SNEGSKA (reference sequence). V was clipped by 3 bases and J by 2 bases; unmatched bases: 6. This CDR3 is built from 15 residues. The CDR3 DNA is TGCAGTGCTAGTGTGGCGACTAGCGGGACCTACGAGCAGTACTTC. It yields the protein CSASVATSGTYEQYF.

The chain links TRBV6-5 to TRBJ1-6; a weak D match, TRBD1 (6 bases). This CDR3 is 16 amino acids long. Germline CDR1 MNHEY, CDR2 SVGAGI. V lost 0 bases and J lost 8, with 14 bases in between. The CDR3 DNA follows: TGTGCCAGCAGTTACTCGAGCCGGGGGGCGGATTCACCCCTCCACTTT. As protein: CASSYSSRGADSPLHF.

The DNA of the CDR3 is TGTGCCAGCAGATCGTCAGGGGGCGTAGGGGGCTACACCTTC. Protein: CASRSSGGVGGYTF. The V call is TRBV28, the J call TRBJ1-2, with 8 bases aligning to TRBD1. In germline, CDR1 is MDHEN, CDR2 SYDVKM. The J segment lost 8 bases and the V segment lost 6 bases, leaving 11 bases of the junction unmatched. CDR3 length: 14 amino acids.

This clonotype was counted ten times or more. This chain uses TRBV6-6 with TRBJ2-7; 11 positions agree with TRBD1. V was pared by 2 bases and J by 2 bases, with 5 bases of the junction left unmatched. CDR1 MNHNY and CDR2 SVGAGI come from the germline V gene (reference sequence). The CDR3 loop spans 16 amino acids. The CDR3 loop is CASSYSWGQGAYEQYF. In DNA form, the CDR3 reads TGTGCCAGCAGTTACAGTTGGGGACAGGGGGCCTACGAGCAGTACTTC.

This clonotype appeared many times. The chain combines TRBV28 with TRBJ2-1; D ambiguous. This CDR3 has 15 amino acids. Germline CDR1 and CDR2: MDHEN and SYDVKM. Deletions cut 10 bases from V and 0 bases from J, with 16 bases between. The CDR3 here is CATQDGASSYNEQFF. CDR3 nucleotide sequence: TGTGCCACCCAGGACGGTGCGAGCTCCTACAATGAGCAGTTCTTC.

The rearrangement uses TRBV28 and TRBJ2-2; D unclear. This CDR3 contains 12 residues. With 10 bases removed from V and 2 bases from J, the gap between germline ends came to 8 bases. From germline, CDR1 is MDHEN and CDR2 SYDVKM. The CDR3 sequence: CATQQNTGELFF. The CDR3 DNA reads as TGTGCCACTCAGCAAAACACCGGGGAGCTGTTTTTT.

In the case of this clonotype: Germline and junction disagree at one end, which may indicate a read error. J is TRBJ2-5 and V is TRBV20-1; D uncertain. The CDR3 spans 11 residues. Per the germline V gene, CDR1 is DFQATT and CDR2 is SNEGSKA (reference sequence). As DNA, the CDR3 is TGCAGTGCTAGCCATCAAGAGGCCCAGTACTTC. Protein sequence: CSASHQEAQYF.

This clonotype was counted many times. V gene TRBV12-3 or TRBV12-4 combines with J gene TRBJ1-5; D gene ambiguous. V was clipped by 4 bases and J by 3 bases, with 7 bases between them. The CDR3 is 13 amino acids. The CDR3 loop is CASSSLLNQPQHF. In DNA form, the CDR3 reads TGTGCCAGCAGTTCCCTCCTCAATCAGCCCCAGCATTTT.

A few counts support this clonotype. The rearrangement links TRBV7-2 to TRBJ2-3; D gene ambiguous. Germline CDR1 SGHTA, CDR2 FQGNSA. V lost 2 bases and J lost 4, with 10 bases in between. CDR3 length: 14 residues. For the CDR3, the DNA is TGTGCCAGCAGCTTACAAGGAATAGCAGATACGCAGTATTTT. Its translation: CASSLQGIADTQYF.

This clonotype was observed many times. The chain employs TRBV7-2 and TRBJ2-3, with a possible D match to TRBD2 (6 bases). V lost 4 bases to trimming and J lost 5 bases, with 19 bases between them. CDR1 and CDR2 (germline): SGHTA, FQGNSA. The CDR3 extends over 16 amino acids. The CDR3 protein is CASSSIMRGWGDTQYF. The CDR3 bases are TGTGCCAGCAGCTCAATAATGCGGGGTTGGGGAGATACGCAGTATTTT.

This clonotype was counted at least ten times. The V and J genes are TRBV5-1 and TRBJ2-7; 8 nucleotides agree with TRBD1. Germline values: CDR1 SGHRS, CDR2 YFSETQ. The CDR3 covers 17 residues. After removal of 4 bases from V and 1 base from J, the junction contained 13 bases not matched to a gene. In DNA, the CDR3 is TGCGCCAGCAGCCCAGGGACAGGTAGTTCGATTTCCTACGAGCAGTACTTC. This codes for CASSPGTGSSISYEQYF.

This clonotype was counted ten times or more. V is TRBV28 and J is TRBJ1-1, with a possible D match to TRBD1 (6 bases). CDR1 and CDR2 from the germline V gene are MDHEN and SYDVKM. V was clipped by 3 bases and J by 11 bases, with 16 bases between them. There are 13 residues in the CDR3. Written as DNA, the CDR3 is TGTGCCAGCAGTTTCTCATCTCGGGGGCGCGCTTTCTTT. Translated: CASSFSSRGRAFF.

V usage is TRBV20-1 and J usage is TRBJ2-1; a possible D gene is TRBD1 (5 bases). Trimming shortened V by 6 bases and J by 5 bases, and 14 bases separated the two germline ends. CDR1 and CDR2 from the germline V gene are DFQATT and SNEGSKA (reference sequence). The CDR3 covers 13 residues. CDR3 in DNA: TGCAGTGCCGAATTAAGACAGCACAATGAGCAGTTCTTC. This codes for CSAELRQHNEQFF.

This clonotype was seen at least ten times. The CDR3 sequence is CASTPGGGEQYF. The CDR3, as DNA: TGTGCCAGCACCCCGGGGGGGGGCGAGCAGTACTTC. The chain joins TRBV2 to TRBJ2-7; 8 bases match TRBD2. The CDR3 covers 12 residues. The germline CDR1 and CDR2 sequences are SNHLY and FYNNEI. V dropped 7 bases and J dropped 6; count of bases not matched to a gene: 5.

The CDR3 loop is CASSPTGTSGRSGETQYF. CDR3 DNA: TGTGCCAGCTCACCGACCGGGACTAGCGGGAGATCGGGGGAGACCCAGTACTTC. The gene calls are TRBV18 and TRBJ2-5; TRBD2 aligns across 14 bases. The junction had 11 bases not matched to a gene; V was cut back by 3 bases and J by 5 bases. Germline CDR1 and CDR2: KGHSH and LQKENI. The CDR3 extends over 18 amino acids.

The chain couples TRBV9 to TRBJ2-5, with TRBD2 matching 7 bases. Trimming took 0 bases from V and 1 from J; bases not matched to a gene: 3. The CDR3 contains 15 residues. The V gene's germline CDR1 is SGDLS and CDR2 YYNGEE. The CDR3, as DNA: TGTGCCAGCAGCGTAGGCGGGGGTGTCCAAGAGACCCAGTACTTC. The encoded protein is CASSVGGGVQETQYF.

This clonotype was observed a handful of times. The CDR3 DNA follows: TGCGCCAGCAGCCAGCCGGGACTGAGTAGCACAGATACGCAGTATTTT. Its protein is CASSQPGLSSTDTQYF. J is TRBJ2-3 and V is TRBV4-1; possibly TRBD2 for D (6 bases). The germline V gene has CDR1 MGHRA and CDR2 YSYEKL. Trimming removed 3 bases from V and 0 bases from J, with 13 bases in between. This CDR3 region has 16 residues.

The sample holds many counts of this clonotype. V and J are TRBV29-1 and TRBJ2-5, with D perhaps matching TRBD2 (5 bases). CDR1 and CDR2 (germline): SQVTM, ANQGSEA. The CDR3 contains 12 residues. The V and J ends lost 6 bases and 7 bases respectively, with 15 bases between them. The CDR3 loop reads CSVRNSVLTQYF. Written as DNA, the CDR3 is TGCAGCGTAAGAAATAGCGTTTTGACCCAGTACTTC. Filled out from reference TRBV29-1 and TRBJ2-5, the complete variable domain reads SAVISQKPSRDICQRGTSLTIQCQVDSQVTMMFWYRQQPGQSLTLIATANQGSEATYESGFVIDKFPISRPNLTFSTLTVSNMSPEDSSIYLCSVRNSVLTQYFGPGTRLLVL.

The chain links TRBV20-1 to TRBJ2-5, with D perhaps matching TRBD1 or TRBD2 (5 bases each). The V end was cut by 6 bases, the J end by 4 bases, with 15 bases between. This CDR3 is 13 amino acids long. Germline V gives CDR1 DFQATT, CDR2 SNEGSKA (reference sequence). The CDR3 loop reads CSAKQAGGETQYF. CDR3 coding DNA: TGCAGTGCAAAACAGGCTGGGGGAGAGACCCAGTACTTC.

CDR3 loop: CATSRVISADGELFF. Here the CDR3 DNA reads TGTGCCACCAGCAGAGTCATTTCGGCAGACGGGGAGCTGTTTTTT. The chain is built from TRBV15 and TRBJ2-2; D gene uncertain. CDR3 size: 15 residues. The V end lost 1 base, the J end lost 7 bases, and 13 bases lay between the germline ends. The germline gives CDR1 LNHNV, CDR2 YYDKDF (reference sequence).

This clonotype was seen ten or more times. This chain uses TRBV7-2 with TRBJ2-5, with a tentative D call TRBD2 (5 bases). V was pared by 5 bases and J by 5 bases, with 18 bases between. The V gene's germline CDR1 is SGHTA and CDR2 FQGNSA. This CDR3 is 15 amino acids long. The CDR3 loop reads CASSPIRTSTETQYF. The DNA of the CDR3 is TGTGCCAGCAGCCCAATACGGACTTCCACCGAGACCCAGTACTTC.